A selection of T cell receptor beta chains follows, all from one sample in a study of OX40 agonist ivuxolimab in advanced cancers. The data were produced by immunoSEQ multiplex PCR, yet TCRdb's version contains in-frame clones alone and is incomplete. The sample has more than 70,000 clones, more than 85% seen once. Sequenced material: CD4+ or CD8+ T cells sorted from blood, taken in a trial of the OX40 agonist ivuxolimab. These receptors all come from an adult with an advanced solid tumor such as melanoma, head and neck, liver or kidney cancer. Each CDR3 is given with its conserved first and last residue. The order of the fields is J gene, D gene, clone size, V gene, CDR3 DNA, CDR3 protein. D genes are given only for firm matches. The size entry is marked missing in some rows and otherwise reads once, few, many or a size class.

>TRBJ2-1|NA|once|TRBV5-8
TGTGCCAGCAGCTTAGGCAGCCCACAAAACAATGAGCAGTTCTTC
CASSLGSPQNNEQFF
>TRBJ2-7|NA|NA|TRBV2
TGTGCCAGCAGTGAACTCGTTGGGACTCCTCGCTACGAGCAGTACTTC
CASSELVGTPRYEQYF
>TRBJ2-7|NA|NA|TRBV4-3
TGCGCCAGCAGCCAAGGGGGCTACGAGCAGTACTTC
CASSQGGYEQYF
>TRBJ2-7|NA|NA|TRBV4-3
TGCGCCAGCAGCCAGGACCGGGACGATAAAGCCTACGAGCAGTACTTC
CASSQDRDDKAYEQYF
>TRBJ2-7|NA|NA|TRBV10-2
TGCGCCAGCAGTGAGGGGAGGGGGACGGACGGGTACTTC
CASSEGRGTDGYF
>TRBJ1-1|NA|few|TRBV5-5
TGTGCCAGCAGCTTAGGGCCGGTGAACACTGAAGCTTTCTTT
CASSLGPVNTEAFF
>TRBJ2-1|TRBD2|NA|TRBV28
TGTGCCAGCAGTTCCCAGAAAGTAGCGGGAGGGCCTAATGAGCAGTTCTTC
CASSSQKVAGGPNEQFF
>TRBJ1-1|NA|once|TRBV9
TGTGCCAGCAGCGGGCAGGGTTCGGCGGGTTCGGGCACTGAAGCTTTCTTT
CASSGQGSAGSGTEAFF
>TRBJ2-1|TRBD1|NA|TRBV7-2
TGTGCCAGCAGCTTACAGGGGGTTTTCTCCTACAATGAGCAGTTCTTC
CASSLQGVFSYNEQFF
>TRBJ1-2|NA|once|TRBV6-5
TGTGCCAGCAGTAGCCCCCTTGGAGAAAACTATGGCTACACCTTC
CASSSPLGENYGYTF
>TRBJ1-2|TRBD1|NA|TRBV4-3
TGCGCCAGCAGCCAAGATGGGGACAGGGTTGATGGCTACACCTTC
CASSQDGDRVDGYTF
>TRBJ2-3|TRBD2|NA|TRBV4-3
TGCGCCAGCAGCCAAGAACGGGGGAGGGGTCCCCCAGATACGCAGTATTTT
CASSQERGRGPPDTQYF
>TRBJ2-7|TRBD1|NA|TRBV5-1
TGCGCCAGCAGCTTGGCTCACCGGGACAGGGGGGCCTACGAGCAGTACTTC
CASSLAHRDRGAYEQYF
>TRBJ1-2|NA|NA|TRBV4-1
TGCGCCAGCAGCCAAGAGAAAGGCAGGGTAAACTATGGCTACACCTTC
CASSQEKGRVNYGYTF
>TRBJ1-3|TRBD1|NA|TRBV10-3
TGTGCCATCGGGGAGGGACAGGGCCCTGGAAACACCATATATTTT
CAIGEGQGPGNTIYF
>TRBJ2-7|NA|NA|TRBV7-9
TGTGCCAGCAGCAAACGGGACTCTCGAACCTACGAGCAGTACTTC
CASSKRDSRTYEQYF
>TRBJ2-7|TRBD1|NA|TRBV4-1
TGCGCCAGCAGCCCCGGGACAGTGGGCTCCTACGAGCAGTACTTC
CASSPGTVGSYEQYF
>TRBJ2-1|NA|NA|TRBV7-2
TGTGCCAGCAGCTTAGTCCATGAGCAGTTCTTC
CASSLVHEQFF
>TRBJ2-1|NA|NA|TRBV11-1
TGTGCCAGCACCTTATCGGAGAGGTCACACAATGAGCAGTTCTTC
CASTLSERSHNEQFF
>TRBJ2-7|NA|NA|TRBV4-3
TGCGCCAGCAGCCAAGTTGCCGGGCCCCCCCAAGAGCAGTACTTC
CASSQVAGPPQEQYF
>TRBJ1-1|NA|NA|TRBV5-6
TGTGCCAGCAGCGAACCGGACGGTCCTGAAGCTTTCTTT
CASSEPDGPEAFF
>TRBJ2-7|TRBD2|NA|TRBV4-1
TGCGCCAGCAGCCACAGCCCTTGGGGGGGAAGCTACGAGCAGTACTTC
CASSHSPWGGSYEQYF
>TRBJ1-5|NA|many|TRBV2
TGTGCCAGCAGTGTACAGGGCTGGAATCAGCCCCAGCATTTT
CASSVQGWNQPQHF
>TRBJ2-7|TRBD2|NA|TRBV2
TGTGCCAGCAGTGAAAAGAGATCTAGCGGGAGTTTCTCCTACGAGCAGTACTTC
CASSEKRSSGSFSYEQYF
>TRBJ2-2|TRBD1|NA|TRBV10-3
TGTGCCATCAGCAACCACCCGGGACAGGGGAACACCGGGGAGCTGTTTTTT
CAISNHPGQGNTGELFF
>TRBJ2-7|TRBD1|NA|TRBV7-9
TGTGCCAGCAGCCCCCAGGGACAGGGGTACGAGCAGTACTTC
CASSPQGQGYEQYF
>TRBJ2-7|NA|NA|TRBV28
TGTGCCAGCAGTTTTACCCTCAGCCCCACCTACGAGCAGTACTTC
CASSFTLSPTYEQYF
>TRBJ2-7|NA|NA|TRBV28
TGTGCCAGCAGTTTACAGTTTCGGGGGCCACATTCCTACGAGCAGTACTTC
CASSLQFRGPHSYEQYF
>TRBJ2-7|TRBD1|NA|TRBV4-3
TGCGCCAGCAGCCAAGATGGGTCGGGACAGGGCCGCTACGAGCAGTACTTC
CASSQDGSGQGRYEQYF
>TRBJ2-7|NA|NA|TRBV27
TGTGCCAGCAGTTTAACCCCGAGCTCCTACGAGCAGTACTTC
CASSLTPSSYEQYF
>TRBJ2-5|NA|NA|TRBV5-6
NA
CASSFGSGYEQYF
>TRBJ2-7|TRBD2|NA|TRBV6-5
TGTGCCAGCAGCGGACTAGCGGGGGGATCCTACGAGCAGTACTTC
CASSGLAGGSYEQYF
>TRBJ2-7|NA|NA|TRBV6-6
TGTGCCAGCAGTTACGGTCTGGCCTACGAGCAGTACTTC
CASSYGLAYEQYF
>TRBJ2-5|NA|once|TRBV19
TGTGCCAGTAGTATAGCGGAGTACCAAGAGACCCAGTACTTC
CASSIAEYQETQYF
>TRBJ2-2|TRBD1|NA|TRBV7-9
TGTGCCAGCAGTCCACAGGGGACCGGGGAGCTGTTTTTT
CASSPQGTGELFF
>TRBJ2-3|NA|NA|TRBV28
TGTGCCAGCAGCCGGGACTTTTTGGCAGATACGCAGTATTTT
CASSRDFLADTQYF
>TRBJ2-1|TRBD1|once|TRBV7-9
TGTGCCAGCAGCTTAGCGAGGACAGGGTTTAATAATGAGCAGTTCTTC
CASSLARTGFNNEQFF
>TRBJ2-5|TRBD2|once|TRBV2
TGTGCCAGCAGTGAGGGACTAGCGGAAGAGACCCAGTACTTC
CASSEGLAEETQYF
>TRBJ2-3|TRBD1|NA|TRBV9
TGTGCCAGCAGCGTAGGAGGGGGCATCACAGATACGCAGTATTTT
CASSVGGGITDTQYF
>TRBJ1-1|NA|NA|TRBV7-2
TGTGCCAGCAGCTACTGGGTGGGCGCTGAAGCTTTCTTT
CASSYWVGAEAFF
>TRBJ2-7|NA|NA|TRBV5-1
TGCGCCAGCAGCCCTACCATCCTCTCCTACGAGCAGTACTTC
CASSPTILSYEQYF
>TRBJ2-7|TRBD1|once|TRBV7-7
TGTGCCAGCAGCCCACGGGACAGGGGCTACGAGCAGTACTTC
CASSPRDRGYEQYF
>TRBJ2-2|NA|NA|TRBV9
TGTGCCAGCAGCGTACTCGGGGCGGTTAACACCGGGGAGCTGTTTTTT
CASSVLGAVNTGELFF
>TRBJ1-1|TRBD1|NA|TRBV6-1
TGTGCCAGCGGTGACAGGGGGCACACTGAAGCTTTCTTT
CASGDRGHTEAFF
>TRBJ2-1|TRBD1|NA|TRBV7-6
TGTGCCAGCGAGAGTGGGACAGGGGGCTACAATGAGCAGTTCTTC
CASESGTGGYNEQFF
>TRBJ2-7|TRBD2|NA|TRBV6-5
TGTGCCAGCAGTGCGACTAGCGGGTCGACCTACGAGCAGTACTTC
CASSATSGSTYEQYF
>TRBJ1-2|TRBD1|NA|TRBV7-9
TGTGCCAGCAGCTTAGAGGGGGCTATGGGCTACACCTTC
CASSLEGAMGYTF
>TRBJ1-6|NA|NA|TRBV7-2
TGTGCCAGCAGCTTAGTACGACAGGTTAATTCACCCCTCCACTTT
CASSLVRQVNSPLHF
>TRBJ2-1|NA|NA|TRBV4-3
TGCGCCAGCAGCCAAGATGACGAACCAGATGAGCAGTTCTTC
CASSQDDEPDEQFF
>TRBJ2-7|TRBD1|NA|TRBV6-5
TGTGCCAGCAAACACGGGACAGCCTACGAGCAGTACTTC
CASKHGTAYEQYF
>TRBJ1-2|NA|NA|TRBV6-5
TGTGCCAGCAGTTCGCCCGAGGCAGGGGCCCTCTATGGCTACACCTTC
CASSSPEAGALYGYTF
>TRBJ2-4|TRBD2|NA|TRBV13
TGTGCCAGCAGCTTAGGAGTAGCGGGGGGTGTCAAAAACATTCAGTACTTC
CASSLGVAGGVKNIQYF
>TRBJ1-5|NA|NA|TRBV27
TGTGCCAGCAGTTTACAGGCAGGGCCACGCAATCAGCCCCAGCATTTT
CASSLQAGPRNQPQHF
>TRBJ2-1|TRBD2|NA|TRBV6-1
TGTGCCAGCAGTGCCCTAGCGGGACCGTCCTACAATGAGCAGTTCTTC
CASSALAGPSYNEQFF
>TRBJ2-7|TRBD2|once|TRBV4-1
TGCGCCAGCAGCCAAGAGGGACTAGGAAACTACGAGCAGTACTTC
CASSQEGLGNYEQYF
>TRBJ2-7|NA|NA|TRBV7-9
TGTGCCAGCAGCACAACTAGCCAGAGCTCCTACGAGCAGTACTTC
CASSTTSQSSYEQYF
>TRBJ2-7|TRBD1|NA|TRBV6-1
TGTGCCAGCAGTGAATACGTGACAGGGTTCAACGAGCAGTACTTC
CASSEYVTGFNEQYF